This T cell receptor beta chain derives from a study of blood T cell repertoires in COVID-19. Study in general: Sites in the United States, Italy and Spain provided acute and convalescent COVID-19 samples. T cells, B-cell-depleted T cells, or PBMCs provided the cDNA or gDNA that served as material.

V lost 0 bases and J lost 4; bases outside the gene matches: 6. This CDR3 has 16 residues. Germline-derived CDR1 and CDR2 are SGHAT and FQDESV (reference sequence). This table comes from immunoSEQ multiplex PCR, and its TCRdb copy is limited to in-frame clones, with some not included. In the table there are approximately 170,000 clones, about 84% of which are singletons. Assignments of participants to cohorts depended upon their own reported clinical history. The chain combines TRBV11-1 with TRBJ2-5, with 9 bases fitting TRBD2. Sequencing was performed on PBMCs or T cells enriched from blood (not recorded which). The sequence derives from a man aged 50-60 years who had recovered from COVID-19. The CDR3 sequence: CASSLATSGWIETQYF. In DNA, the CDR3 is TGTGCCAGCAGCTTAGCTACTAGCGGGTGGATAGAGACCCAGTACTTC.